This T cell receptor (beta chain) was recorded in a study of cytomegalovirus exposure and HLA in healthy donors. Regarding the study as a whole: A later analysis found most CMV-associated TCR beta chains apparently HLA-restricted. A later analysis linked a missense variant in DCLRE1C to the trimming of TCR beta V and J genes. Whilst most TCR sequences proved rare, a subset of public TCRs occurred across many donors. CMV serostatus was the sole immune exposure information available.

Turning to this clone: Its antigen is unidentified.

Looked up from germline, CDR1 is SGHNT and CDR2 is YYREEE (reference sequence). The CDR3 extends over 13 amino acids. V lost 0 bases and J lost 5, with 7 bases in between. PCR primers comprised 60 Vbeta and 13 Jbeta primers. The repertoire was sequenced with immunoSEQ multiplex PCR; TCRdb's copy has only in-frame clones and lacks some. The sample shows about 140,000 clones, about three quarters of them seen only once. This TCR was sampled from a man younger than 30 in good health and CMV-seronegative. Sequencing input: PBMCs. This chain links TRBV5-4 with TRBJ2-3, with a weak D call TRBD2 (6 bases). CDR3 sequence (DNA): TGTGCCAGCAGCTTGGTCGGGGGAGATACGCAGTATTTT. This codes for CASSLVGGDTQYF.